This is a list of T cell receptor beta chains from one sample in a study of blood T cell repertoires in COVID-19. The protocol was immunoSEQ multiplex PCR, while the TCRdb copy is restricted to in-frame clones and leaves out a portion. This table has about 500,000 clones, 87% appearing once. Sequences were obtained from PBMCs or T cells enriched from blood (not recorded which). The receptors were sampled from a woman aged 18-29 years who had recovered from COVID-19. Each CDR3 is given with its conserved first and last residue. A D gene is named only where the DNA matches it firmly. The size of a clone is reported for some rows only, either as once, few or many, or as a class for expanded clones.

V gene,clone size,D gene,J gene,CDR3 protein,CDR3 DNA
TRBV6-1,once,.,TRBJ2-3,CASSDTYTDTQYF,TGTGCCAGCAGTGACACTTACACAGATACGCAGTATTTT
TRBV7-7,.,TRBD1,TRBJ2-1,CASSLGQGKYNEQFF,TGTGCTAGCAGCCTAGGACAGGGAAAATACAATGAGCAGTTCTTC
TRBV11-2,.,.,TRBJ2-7,CATRTGTTTYEQYF,TGTGCCACCAGAACCGGGACAACGACCTACGAGCAGTACTTC
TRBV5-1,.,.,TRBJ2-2,CASRGGTNTGELFF,TGCGCCAGCCGAGGAGGGACCAACACCGGGGAGCTGTTTTTT
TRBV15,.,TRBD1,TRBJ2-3,CATSRLPDRGPPHTQYF,TGTGCCACCAGCAGATTGCCCGACAGGGGGCCTCCCCATACGCAGTATTTT
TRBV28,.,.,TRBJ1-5,CASSAVGTRQPQHF,TGTGCCAGCAGCGCAGTGGGGACTCGGCAGCCCCAGCATTTT
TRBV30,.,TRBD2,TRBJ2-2,CAWSGGARDGELFF,TGTGCCTGGAGCGGGGGGGCGCGGGACGGGGAGCTGTTTTTT
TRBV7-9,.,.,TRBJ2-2,CASSLAFDGRDTGELFF,TGTGCCAGCAGCTTAGCGTTCGACGGTCGGGACACCGGGGAGCTGTTTTTT
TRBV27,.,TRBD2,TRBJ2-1,CASSLTSGGDNEQFF,TGTGCCAGCAGTTTAACTAGCGGGGGAGACAATGAGCAGTTCTTC
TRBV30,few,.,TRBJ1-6,CAWSGENNSPLHF,TGTGCCTGGAGTGGAGAAAATAATTCACCCCTCCACTTT
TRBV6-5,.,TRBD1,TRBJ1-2,CASSRSGTGVYGYTF,TGTGCCAGCAGTAGATCCGGGACAGGGGTCTATGGCTACACCTTC
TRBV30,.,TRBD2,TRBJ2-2,CAWADGGADSGELFF,TGTGCCTGGGCCGACGGGGGGGCCGATAGCGGGGAGCTGTTTTTT
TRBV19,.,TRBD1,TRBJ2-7,CASSTEGQGRGEQYF,TGTGCCAGTAGTACGGAGGGACAGGGGAGGGGCGAGCAGTACTTC
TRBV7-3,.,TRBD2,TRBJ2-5,CASSSTSGGMETQYF,TGTGCCAGCAGCTCGACTAGCGGGGGGATGGAGACCCAGTACTTC
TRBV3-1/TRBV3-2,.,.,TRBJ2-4,CASSPEGTAHNIQYF,TGTGCCAGCAGCCCGGAGGGGACAGCCCATAACATTCAGTACTTC
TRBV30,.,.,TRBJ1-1,CAWAPSPPSTGRGEAFF,TGTGCCTGGGCCCCCAGCCCACCCTCAACAGGGAGGGGAGAAGCTTTCTTT
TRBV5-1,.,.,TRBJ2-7,CASSPDSIRGEQYF,TGCGCCAGCAGCCCGGACTCAATACGGGGCGAGCAGTACTTC
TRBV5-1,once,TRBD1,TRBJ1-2,CASSQTGVAGYTF,TGCGCCAGCAGCCAGACAGGGGTCGCTGGCTACACCTTC
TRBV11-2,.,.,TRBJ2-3,CASSLEGSWADTQYF,TGTGCCAGCAGCTTAGAGGGGAGTTGGGCAGATACGCAGTATTTT
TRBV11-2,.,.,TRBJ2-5,CASSLEKGGTTETQYF,TGTGCCAGCAGCTTAGAAAAGGGGGGGACTACGGAGACCCAGTACTTC
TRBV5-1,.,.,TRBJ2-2,CASSLAQANTGELFF,TGCGCCAGCAGCTTGGCACAGGCGAACACCGGGGAGCTGTTTTTT
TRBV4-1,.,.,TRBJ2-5,CASSQEGSGGRETQYF,TGCGCCAGCAGCCAAGAAGGGTCCGGGGGGCGAGAGACCCAGTACTTC
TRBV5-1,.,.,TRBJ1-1,CASSLNSVNTEAFF,TGCGCCAGCAGCTTGAATTCCGTGAACACTGAAGCTTTCTTT
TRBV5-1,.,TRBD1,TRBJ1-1,CASSLRDTGVLTEAFF,TGCGCCAGCAGCTTGAGGGATACAGGGGTCCTCACTGAAGCTTTCTTT
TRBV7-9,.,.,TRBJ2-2,CASSSQPGEPPNTGELFF,TGTGCCAGCAGCTCTCAGCCGGGGGAACCTCCGAACACCGGGGAGCTGTTTTTT
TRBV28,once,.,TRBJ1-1,CASSFSAYTEAFF,TGTGCCAGCAGTTTTTCCGCGTACACTGAAGCTTTCTTT
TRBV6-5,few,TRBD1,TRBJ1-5,CASSSLPGQGAQPQHF,TGTGCCAGCAGTTCCTTACCGGGACAGGGGGCTCAGCCCCAGCATTTT
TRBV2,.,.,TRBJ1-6,CASSEGGRSYNSPLHF,TGTGCCAGCAGTGAGGGGGGACGGTCCTATAATTCACCCCTCCACTTT
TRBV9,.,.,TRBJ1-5,CASSVDGSNQPQHF,TGTGCCAGCAGCGTAGACGGGAGCAATCAGCCCCAGCATTTT
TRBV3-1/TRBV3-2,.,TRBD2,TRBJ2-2,CASSPTRGGPRTGELFF,TGTGCCAGCAGCCCTACCCGCGGGGGGCCCCGTACCGGGGAGCTGTTTTTT
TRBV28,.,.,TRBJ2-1,CASSFDSGGMDEQFF,TGTGCCAGCAGTTTCGACAGTGGGGGCATGGATGAGCAGTTCTTC
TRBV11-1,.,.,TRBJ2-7,CASSLGGTSYEQYF,TGTGCCAGCAGCTTGGGGGGGACATCCTACGAGCAGTACTTC
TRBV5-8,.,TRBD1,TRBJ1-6,CASSYRQGALSPLHF,TGTGCCAGCAGCTACCGACAGGGGGCGCTTTCACCCCTCCACTTT
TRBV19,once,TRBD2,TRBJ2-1,CASSIDSGGENEQFF,TGTGCCAGTAGTATTGATAGCGGGGGGGAGAATGAGCAGTTCTTC
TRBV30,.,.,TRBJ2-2,CAWSVWNTGELFF,TGTGCCTGGAGTGTCTGGAACACCGGGGAGCTGTTTTTT
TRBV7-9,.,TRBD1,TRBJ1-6,CASSSWGQGPYNSPLHF,TGTGCCAGCAGCTCCTGGGGACAGGGCCCTTATAATTCACCCCTCCACTTT
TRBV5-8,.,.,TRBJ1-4,CASSLSMGADEKLFF,TGTGCCAGCAGCTTGTCTATGGGTGCGGATGAAAAACTGTTTTTT
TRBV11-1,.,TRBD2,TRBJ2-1,CASSSAGGYEQFF,TGTGCCAGCAGCTCGGCGGGGGGCTATGAGCAGTTCTTC
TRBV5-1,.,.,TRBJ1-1,CASSLETGRAEAFF,TGCGCCAGCAGCTTGGAAACAGGTCGCGCTGAAGCTTTCTTT
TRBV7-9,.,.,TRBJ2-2,CASSLAGTRGELFF,TGTGCCAGCAGCTTAGCTGGGACAAGGGGGGAGCTGTTTTTT
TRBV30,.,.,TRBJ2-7,CAWMSRDTTYEQYF,TGTGCCTGGATGTCCCGGGACACCACCTACGAGCAGTACTTC
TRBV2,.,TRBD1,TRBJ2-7,CASSEGTGTSYEQYF,TGTGCCAGCAGTGAAGGGACAGGGACCTCCTACGAGCAGTACTTC
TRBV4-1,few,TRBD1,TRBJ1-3,CASSQDGRTGERNTIYF,TGCGCCAGCAGCCAAGACGGGAGGACAGGGGAGCGAAACACCATATATTTT
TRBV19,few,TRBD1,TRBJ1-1,CASSVQGMGTEAFF,TGTGCCAGTAGTGTACAGGGGATGGGCACTGAAGCTTTCTTT
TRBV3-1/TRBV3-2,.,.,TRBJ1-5,CASSQGGERQPQHF,TGTGCCAGCAGCCAAGGGGGGGAGAGGCAGCCCCAGCATTTT
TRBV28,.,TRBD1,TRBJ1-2,CASSFPPGTGVHGYTF,TGTGCCAGCAGTTTTCCTCCCGGGACAGGGGTGCATGGCTACACCTTC
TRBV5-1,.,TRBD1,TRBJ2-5,CASSLEGQGQETQYF,TGCGCCAGCAGCTTGGAAGGACAGGGCCAAGAGACCCAGTACTTC
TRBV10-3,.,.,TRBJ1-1,CAISESTPEEAFF,TGTGCCATCAGTGAGTCGACTCCCGAGGAAGCTTTCTTT
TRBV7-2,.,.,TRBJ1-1,CASSFEGRMSAEAFF,TGTGCCAGCAGCTTCGAGGGCAGGATGAGTGCTGAAGCTTTCTTT
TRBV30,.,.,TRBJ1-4,CAWRARVTNEKLFF,TGTGCCTGGAGAGCCCGGGTTACTAATGAAAAACTGTTTTTT
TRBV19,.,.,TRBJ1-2,CATTRGGAGSYGYTF,TGTGCCACTACTCGGGGGGGCGCGGGCTCCTATGGCTACACCTTC
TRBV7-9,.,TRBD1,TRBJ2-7,CASSPRDRSTGQYF,TGTGCCAGCAGCCCCAGGGACAGGAGTACCGGGCAGTACTTC
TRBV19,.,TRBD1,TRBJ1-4,CASSIGWQGVEKLFF,TGTGCCAGTAGTATCGGGTGGCAGGGGGTCGAGAAACTGTTTTTT
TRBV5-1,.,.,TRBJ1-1,CASSQTPGAEAFF,TGCGCCAGCAGCCAGACACCCGGGGCTGAAGCTTTCTTT
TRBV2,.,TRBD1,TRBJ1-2,CASSMDRAYGGYTF,TGTGCCAGCAGTATGGACAGGGCTTATGGGGGCTACACCTTC
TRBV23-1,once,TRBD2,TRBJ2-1,CASSQLAGGSYNEQFF,TGCGCCAGCAGCCAGCTAGCGGGGGGCTCCTACAATGAGCAGTTCTTC
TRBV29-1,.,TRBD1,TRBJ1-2,CSVEDKDRGNYGYTF,TGCAGCGTTGAAGATAAAGACAGGGGTAACTATGGCTACACCTTC
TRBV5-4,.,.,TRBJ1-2,CASSRSGAGYGYTF,TGTGCCAGCAGCCGGTCAGGGGCCGGCTATGGCTACACCTTC
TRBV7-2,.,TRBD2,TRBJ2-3,CASSPWTSGGEEDTQYF,TGTGCCAGCAGCCCCTGGACTAGCGGGGGGGAAGAAGATACGCAGTATTTT
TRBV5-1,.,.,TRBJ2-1,CASSPEPESSYNEQFF,TGCGCCAGCAGCCCGGAGCCGGAGAGCTCCTACAATGAGCAGTTCTTC